The 19 T cell receptor beta chains reported below all come from one sample, sequenced in a study of immune evolution from preneoplasia to lung adenocarcinoma. Method: immunoSEQ multiplex PCR; TCRdb's copy keeps in-frame clones and lacks some. The sample gives thousands of clones, less than 90% of which show up once; less than 4.5% is in the top ten. Sequencing input: FFPE lung adenocarcinoma in situ tissue. The receptors come from a person aged 55-79 years with lung adenocarcinoma.

The V call is TRBV4-1, the J call TRBJ2-5; D may correspond to TRBD1 or TRBD2 (6 bases each). This CDR3 has 15 amino acids. V was shortened by 0 bases and J by 5 bases, with 13 bases between the two germline ends. Germline-derived CDR1 and CDR2 are MGHRA and YSYEKL. In DNA form, the CDR3 reads TGCGCCAGCAGCCAAGAAAGGGGGGCCAGGGAGACCCAGTACTTC. It codes for CASSQERGARETQYF.

The V call is TRBV7-9, the J call TRBJ1-6; TRBD1 agrees at 7 bases. Germline V gene data show CDR1 as SEHNR and CDR2 as FQNEAQ (reference sequence). The CDR3 consists of 14 residues. V gave up 5 bases and J gave up 6 bases; unmatched junction bases: 4. CDR3 DNA sequence: TGTGCCAGCAGCCGGGACAGAACTAATTCACCCCTCCACTTT. It is translated as CASSRDRTNSPLHF.

The genes are TRBV30 and TRBJ2-2; D possibly corresponds to TRBD2 (5 bases). This CDR3 has 14 residues. Deletions cut 5 bases from V and 4 bases from J, with 14 bases between. The V gene's germline CDR1 is GTSNPN and CDR2 SVGIG (reference sequence). The CDR3 sequence: CAWASLAGTGELFF. The CDR3 region has the DNA TGTGCCTGGGCCTCCCTCGCGGGCACCGGGGAGCTGTTTTTT.

The V and J genes are TRBV30 and TRBJ1-3; TRBD1 aligns across 9 bases. The CDR3 has 16 amino acids. V gave up 3 bases and J gave up 7 bases; unmatched junction bases: 13. From germline, CDR1 is GTSNPN and CDR2 SVGIG (reference sequence). The CDR3 reads CAWSAGRTGARNTIYF. Here the CDR3 DNA reads TGTGCCTGGAGCGCCGGCCGGACAGGGGCAAGGAACACCATATATTTT.

The chain has TRBV2 and TRBJ1-4, with a possible D match to TRBD1 (5 bases). The CDR3 has 12 residues. CDR1 is SNHLY, CDR2 FYNNEI, per germline. V gave up 6 bases and J gave up 12 bases, with 14 bases separating them. CDR3 protein: CASRPGPGELFF. The CDR3, as DNA: TGTGCCAGCAGGCCAGGGCCGGGGGAACTGTTTTTT.

This rearrangement joins TRBV27 to TRBJ2-2, with D perhaps assigned TRBD1 or TRBD2 (6 bases each). Trimming pared 0 bases from V and 4 bases from J, leaving 12 bases between. Germline-derived CDR1 and CDR2 are MNHEY and SMNVEV (reference sequence). The CDR3 is made up of 16 amino acids. The CDR3 DNA follows: TGTGCCAGCAGTTTATCTCCGGGGGCCCTCACCGGGGAGCTGTTTTTT. As protein: CASSLSPGALTGELFF.

The J gene is TRBJ2-7, the V gene TRBV2; perhaps TRBD2 as D (5 bases). Trimming left V 5 bases short and J 9 bases short, with 23 bases between. This CDR3 comprises 15 residues. Germline-derived CDR1 and CDR2 are SNHLY and FYNNEI. The CDR3 coding sequence is TGTGCCAGCAGTCGTATGGTCGTCATCTCGGAGGCGCAGTACTTC. Encoded protein: CASSRMVVISEAQYF. The variable domain in full, with the rest retrieved from reference TRBV2 and TRBJ2-7, is EPEVTQTPSHQVTQMGQEVILRCVPISNHLYFYWYRQILGQKVEFLVSFYNNEISEKSEIFDDQFSVERPDGSNFTLKIRSTKLEDSAMYFCASSRMVVISEAQYFGPGTRLTVT.

The chain joins TRBV27 to TRBJ2-5; TRBD2 is a possible D gene (6 bases). Germline CDR1 reads MNHEY; CDR2 reads SMNVEV (reference sequence). The CDR3 loop spans 13 amino acids. With 6 bases removed from V and 5 bases from J, the gap between germline ends came to 13 bases. The DNA for the CDR3 is TGTGCCAGCAGCCGGGGGTGGGGGGAGACCCAGTACTTC. This translates into CASSRGWGETQYF.

The rearrangement links TRBV7-2 to TRBJ2-5, with 8 bases matching TRBD2. J gave up 6 bases and V 2 bases, and 2 bases lay outside the gene matches. CDR3 length: 13 residues. The germline gives CDR1 SGHTA, CDR2 FQGNSA. The DNA for the CDR3 is TGTGCCAGCAGCTTACGGGGGGGACAGACCCAGTACTTC. This translates into CASSLRGGQTQYF.

This sequence joins TRBV9 and TRBJ2-7, with 9 positions matching TRBD1. Germline CDR1 and CDR2: SGDLS and YYNGEE. The junction had 13 bases not matched to a gene; V was cut back by 4 bases and J by 5 bases. This CDR3 is built from 16 residues. CDR3 in amino acids: CASSKGQGGIVHEQYF. The CDR3 coding sequence is TGTGCCAGCAGCAAGGGACAGGGAGGAATTGTCCACGAGCAGTACTTC.

V and J are TRBV4-2 and TRBJ2-3; D gene ambiguous. The V gene lost 1 base and the J gene lost 6 bases, with 14 bases spanning the gap. CDR3 length: 15 residues. Germline CDR1 and CDR2: LGHNA and YNFKEQ. CDR3 loop: CASSQVQARADTQYF. The CDR3 DNA reads as TGTGCCAGCAGCCAAGTTCAGGCTAGGGCGGATACGCAGTATTTT.

Comments on this clone: The junction does not match germline at one end; this may be a read error. The chain uses TRBV7-7 and TRBJ2-1; possibly TRBD1 for D (6 bases). The CDR3 length is 13 residues. Per the germline V gene, CDR1 is SSHAT and CDR2 is FNYEAQ (reference sequence). The CDR3 loop reads CASSGGQLNEQFF. For the CDR3, the DNA is TGTGCTAGCAGCGGCGGACAGCTGAATGAGCAGTTCTTC.

The V and J genes are TRBV11-2 and TRBJ2-5; possibly TRBD1 or TRBD2 for D (5 bases each). This CDR3 is 14 amino acids long. The germline V gene has CDR1 SGHAT and CDR2 FQNNGV. V was shortened by 3 bases and J by 4 bases, with 12 bases between the two germline ends. The CDR3 loop is CASSFIEGRETQYF. Here the CDR3 DNA reads TGTGCCAGCAGCTTCATCGAGGGGCGAGAGACCCAGTACTTC.

The chain couples TRBV5-8 to TRBJ2-7; 9 bases map to TRBD2. Germline V gene data show CDR1 as SGHTS and CDR2 as YDEGEE. Germline trimming cut 1 base from V and 7 bases from J; bases unmatched to any gene: 12. The CDR3 loop spans 16 amino acids. The CDR3 spells CASSLSRGVSGREQYF. The CDR3 DNA reads TGTGCCAGCAGCTTGTCCCGCGGGGTGAGCGGGAGGGAGCAGTACTTC.

This chain joins TRBV5-4 and TRBJ1-1; D perhaps matches TRBD1 (6 bases). V lost 7 bases to trimming and J lost 8 bases, with 18 bases between them. The CDR3 sequence is 13 residues long. CDR1 is SGHNT and CDR2 is YYREEE in the germline V gene (reference sequence). CDR3 region: CASASGTGTEAFF. The DNA for the CDR3 is TGTGCCAGCGCATCCGGAACAGGGACCGAAGCTTTCTTT.

A remark on this clone: Mismatch with germline at one junction end may stem from a read error. J is TRBJ1-5 and V is TRBV30; D gene uncertain. Germline CDR1 is GTSNPN and CDR2 is SVGIG (reference sequence). The CDR3 has 16 amino acids. DNA of the CDR3: TGTGCCTGGAGGAAAAGGACGGGCAGTAGCCATCAGCCCCAGCATTTT. This sequence encodes CAWRKRTGSSHQPQHF.

This clone showed up just once. The V and J genes are TRBV5-1 and TRBJ2-3, with D perhaps TRBD1 (7 bases). Trimming pared 4 bases from V and 8 bases from J, leaving 20 bases between. The CDR3 length is 15 residues. Germline assignment: CDR1 SGHRS and CDR2 YFSETQ. The CDR3: CASSTDRGQGGTQYF. The CDR3 DNA follows: TGCGCCAGCAGCACCGATCGGGGCCAGGGGGGTACGCAGTATTTT.

With respect to this clone: Other DNA sequences in this sample translate to the same CDR3. The chain is built from TRBV18 and TRBJ2-7, with unresolved D. CDR3 length equals 12 residues. V lost 3 bases, J lost 4 bases, and 7 bases lay in between. Germline CDR1 reads KGHSH; CDR2 reads LQKENI. CDR3 in DNA: TGTGCCAGCTCACCCGAAGGTTACGAGCAGTACTTC. It yields the protein CASSPEGYEQYF.

The V gene is TRBV2, the J gene TRBJ2-7; 9 nucleotides align to TRBD1. The germline CDR1 and CDR2 sequences are SNHLY and FYNNEI. V shed 3 bases and J 3 bases; nucleotides not matched to a gene: 3. The CDR3 covers 14 residues. The CDR3 DNA follows: TGTGCCAGCAGTGAGGGGACAGGGTTCTACGAGCAGTACTTC. Its translation is CASSEGTGFYEQYF.